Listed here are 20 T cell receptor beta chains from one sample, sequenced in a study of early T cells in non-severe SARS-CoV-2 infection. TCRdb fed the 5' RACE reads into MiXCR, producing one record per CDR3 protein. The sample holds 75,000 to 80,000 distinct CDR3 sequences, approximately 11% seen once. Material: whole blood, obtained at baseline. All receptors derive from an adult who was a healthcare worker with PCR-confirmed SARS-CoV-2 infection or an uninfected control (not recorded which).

Here the CDR3 reads CASSPGPGGYGYTF. For the CDR3, the DNA is TGTGCCAGCAGTCCTGGGCCCGGAGGGTATGGCTACACCTTC. This chain uses TRBV6-5 with TRBJ1-2, with unresolved D. The V and J ends lost 5 bases and 5 bases respectively, with 15 bases between them. Per the germline V gene, CDR1 is MNHEY and CDR2 is SVGAGI. The CDR3 extends over 14 amino acids.

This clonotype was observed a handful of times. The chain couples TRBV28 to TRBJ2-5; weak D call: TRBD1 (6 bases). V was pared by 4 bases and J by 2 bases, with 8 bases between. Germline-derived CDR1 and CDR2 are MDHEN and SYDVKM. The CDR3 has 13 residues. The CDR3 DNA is TGTGCCAGCAGTTCGACAGGTCAAGAGACCCAGTACTTC. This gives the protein CASSSTGQETQYF. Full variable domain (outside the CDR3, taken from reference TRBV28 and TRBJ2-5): DVKVTQSSRYLVKRTGEKVFLECVQDMDHENMFWYRQDPGLGLRLIYFSYDVKMKEKGDIPEGYSVSREKKERFSLILESASTNQTSMYLCASSSTGQETQYFGPGTRLLVL.

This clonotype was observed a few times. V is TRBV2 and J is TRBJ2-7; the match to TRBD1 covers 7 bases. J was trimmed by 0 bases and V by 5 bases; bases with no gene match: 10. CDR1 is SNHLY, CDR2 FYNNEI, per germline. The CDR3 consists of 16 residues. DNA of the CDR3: TGTGCCAGCAGTCATCTCCGACAGGGTAACTCCTACGAGCAGTACTTC. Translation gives CASSHLRQGNSYEQYF.

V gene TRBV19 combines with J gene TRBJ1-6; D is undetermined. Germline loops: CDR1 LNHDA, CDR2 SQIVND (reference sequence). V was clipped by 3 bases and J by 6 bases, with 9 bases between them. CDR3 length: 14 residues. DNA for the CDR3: TGTGCCAGTAGTATCCAGACTGCTAATTCACCCCTCCACTTT. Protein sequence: CASSIQTANSPLHF.

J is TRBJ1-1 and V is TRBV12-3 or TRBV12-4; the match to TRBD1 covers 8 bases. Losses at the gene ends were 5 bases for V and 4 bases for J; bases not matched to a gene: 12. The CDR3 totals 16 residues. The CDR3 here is CASSRTGRASGTEAFF. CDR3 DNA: TGTGCCAGCAGTAGGACAGGGCGAGCTAGTGGCACTGAAGCTTTCTTT.

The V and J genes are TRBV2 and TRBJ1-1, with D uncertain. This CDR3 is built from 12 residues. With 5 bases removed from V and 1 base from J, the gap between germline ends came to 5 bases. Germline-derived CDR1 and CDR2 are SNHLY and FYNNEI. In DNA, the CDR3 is TGTGCCAGCAGTCGCGAGAACACTGAAGCTTTCTTT. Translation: CASSRENTEAFF.

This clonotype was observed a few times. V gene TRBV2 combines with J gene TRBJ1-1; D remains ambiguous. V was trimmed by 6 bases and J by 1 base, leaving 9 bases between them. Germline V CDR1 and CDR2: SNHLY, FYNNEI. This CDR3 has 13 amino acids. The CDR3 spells CASRRSQNTEAFF. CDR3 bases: TGTGCCAGCAGACGGAGTCAGAACACTGAAGCTTTCTTT.

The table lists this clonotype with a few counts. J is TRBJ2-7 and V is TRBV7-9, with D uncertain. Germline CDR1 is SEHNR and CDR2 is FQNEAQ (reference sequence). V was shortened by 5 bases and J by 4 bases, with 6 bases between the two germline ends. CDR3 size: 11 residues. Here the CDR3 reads CASSVEYEQYF. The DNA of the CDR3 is TGTGCCAGCAGCGTTGAGTACGAGCAGTACTTC.

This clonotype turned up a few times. CDR3 nucleotide sequence: TGTGCCAGCAGTTTTGGGGAGGCGGACACCATATATTTT. It is translated as CASSFGEADTIYF. The chain combines TRBV6-5 with TRBJ1-3; the D is unclear. V gave up 4 bases and J gave up 8 bases, with 12 bases separating them. CDR3 size: 13 residues. Germline loops: CDR1 MNHEY, CDR2 SVGAGI.

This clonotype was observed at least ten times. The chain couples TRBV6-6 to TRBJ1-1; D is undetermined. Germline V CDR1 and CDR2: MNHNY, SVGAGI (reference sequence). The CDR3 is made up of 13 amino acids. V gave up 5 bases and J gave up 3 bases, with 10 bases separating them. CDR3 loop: CASSTLGYTEAFF. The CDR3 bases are TGTGCCAGCAGTACCTTGGGTTACACTGAAGCTTTCTTT.

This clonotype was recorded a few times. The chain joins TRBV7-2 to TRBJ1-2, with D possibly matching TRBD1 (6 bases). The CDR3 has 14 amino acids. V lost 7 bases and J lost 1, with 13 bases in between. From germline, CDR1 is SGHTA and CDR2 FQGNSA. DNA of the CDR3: TGTGCCAGCACCCCACAGGGAGGTAACTATGGCTACACCTTC. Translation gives CASTPQGGNYGYTF.

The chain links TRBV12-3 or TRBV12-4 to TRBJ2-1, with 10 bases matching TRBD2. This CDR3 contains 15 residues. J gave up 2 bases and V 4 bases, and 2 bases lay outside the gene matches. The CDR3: CASSSLAGAYNEQFF. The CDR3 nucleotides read TGTGCCAGCAGTTCTCTAGCGGGGGCCTACAATGAGCAGTTCTTC.

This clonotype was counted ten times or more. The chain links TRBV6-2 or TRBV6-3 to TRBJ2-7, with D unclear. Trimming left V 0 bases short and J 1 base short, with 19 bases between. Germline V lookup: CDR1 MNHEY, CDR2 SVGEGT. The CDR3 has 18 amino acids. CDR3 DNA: TGTGCCAGCAGTTACTCCGCAGGCGGTTTCCTTGGGTCCTACGAGCAGTACTTC. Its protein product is CASSYSAGGFLGSYEQYF.

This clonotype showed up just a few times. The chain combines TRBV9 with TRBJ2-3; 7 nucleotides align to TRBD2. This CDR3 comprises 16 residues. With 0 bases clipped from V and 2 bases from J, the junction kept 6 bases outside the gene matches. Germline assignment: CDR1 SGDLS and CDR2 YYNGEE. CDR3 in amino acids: CASSVGSSGATDTQYF. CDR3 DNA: TGTGCCAGCAGCGTAGGGTCCAGCGGGGCCACAGATACGCAGTATTTT.

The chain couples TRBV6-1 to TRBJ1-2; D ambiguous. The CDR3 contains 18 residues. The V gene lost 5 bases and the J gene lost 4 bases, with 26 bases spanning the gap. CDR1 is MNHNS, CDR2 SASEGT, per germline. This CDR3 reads CASSLLRALPAAPYGYTF. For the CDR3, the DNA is TGTGCCAGCAGTCTGCTCCGGGCCCTTCCTGCGGCCCCCTATGGCTACACCTTC.

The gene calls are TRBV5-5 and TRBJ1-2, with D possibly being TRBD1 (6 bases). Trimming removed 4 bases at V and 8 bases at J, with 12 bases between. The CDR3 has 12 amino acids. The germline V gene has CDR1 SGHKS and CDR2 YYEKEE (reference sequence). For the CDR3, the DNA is TGTGCCAGCAGCACGAACAGGGACGGCTACACCTTC. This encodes CASSTNRDGYTF.

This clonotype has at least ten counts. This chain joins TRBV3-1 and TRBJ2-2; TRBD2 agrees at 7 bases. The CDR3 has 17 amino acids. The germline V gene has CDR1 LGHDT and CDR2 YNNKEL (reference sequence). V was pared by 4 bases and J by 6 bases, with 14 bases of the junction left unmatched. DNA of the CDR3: TGTGCCAGCAGCCCTGTGGTGCAAGCGGGGTCCGCCGGGGAGCTGTTTTTT. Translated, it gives CASSPVVQAGSAGELFF.

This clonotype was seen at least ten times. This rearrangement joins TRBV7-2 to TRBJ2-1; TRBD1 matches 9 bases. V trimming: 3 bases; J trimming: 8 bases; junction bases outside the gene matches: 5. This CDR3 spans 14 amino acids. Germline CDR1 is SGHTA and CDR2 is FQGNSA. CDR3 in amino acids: CASSFGQGIDEQFF. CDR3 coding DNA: TGTGCCAGCAGCTTTGGACAGGGGATTGATGAGCAGTTCTTC.

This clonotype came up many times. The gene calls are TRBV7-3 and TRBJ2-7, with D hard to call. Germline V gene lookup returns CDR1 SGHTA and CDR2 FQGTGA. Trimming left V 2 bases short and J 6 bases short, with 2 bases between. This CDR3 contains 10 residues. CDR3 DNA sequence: TGTGCCAGCAGCTTATGCGAGCAGTACTTC. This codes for CASSLCEQYF.

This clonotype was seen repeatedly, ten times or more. The CDR3 DNA reads as TGCGCCCGACGGGATGGCTACACCTTC. This sequence encodes CARRDGYTF. V is TRBV10-2 and J is TRBJ1-2; D ambiguous. The germline CDR1 and CDR2 sequences are WSHSY and SAAADI. Trimming left V 11 bases short and J 6 bases short, with 7 bases between. This CDR3 comprises 9 residues.